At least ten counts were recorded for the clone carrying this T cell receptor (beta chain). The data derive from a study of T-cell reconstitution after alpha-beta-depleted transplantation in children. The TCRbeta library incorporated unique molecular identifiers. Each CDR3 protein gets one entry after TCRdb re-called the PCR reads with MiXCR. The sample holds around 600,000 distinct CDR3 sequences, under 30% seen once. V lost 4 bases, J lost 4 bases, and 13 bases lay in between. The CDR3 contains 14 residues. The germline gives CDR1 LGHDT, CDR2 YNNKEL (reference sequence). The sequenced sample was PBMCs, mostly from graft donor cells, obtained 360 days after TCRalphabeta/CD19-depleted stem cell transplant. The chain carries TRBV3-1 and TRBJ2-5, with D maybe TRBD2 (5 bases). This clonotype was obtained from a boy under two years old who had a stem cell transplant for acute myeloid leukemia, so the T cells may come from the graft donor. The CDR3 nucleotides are TGTGCCAGCAGCCCCCGTGGAGGTAGAGAGACCCAGTACTTC. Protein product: CASSPRGGRETQYF.